These 27 T cell receptor beta chains were sequenced from one sample in a study of OX40 agonist ivuxolimab in advanced cancers. Libraries were prepared through the immunoSEQ multiplex PCR assay. The table comes from immuneACCESS by way of TCRdb, which keeps in-frame sequences with V and J called. Part of the clones is missing from these tables; in studies checked, under half for an unresolved V gene and the rest for unknown reasons. Here the sample has 20,000 to 25,000 clones; more than 70% occur a single time. In total, the top ten clones hold 15% to 20% of the sample. The material sequenced was CD4+ or CD8+ T cells sorted from blood, taken in a trial of the OX40 agonist ivuxolimab. Receptors were obtained from an adult with an advanced solid tumor such as melanoma, head and neck, liver or kidney cancer.

The chain joins TRBV7-9 to TRBJ2-1; tentatively, D is TRBD2 (6 bases). Looked up from germline, CDR1 is SEHNR and CDR2 is FQNEAQ (reference sequence). The germline V and J ends were trimmed by 6 bases and 6 bases, with 15 bases remaining between them. CDR3 length equals 14 residues. CDR3 sequence: CASSAVVGGNEQFF. CDR3 DNA: TGTGCCAGCAGTGCCGTAGTGGGGGGCAATGAGCAGTTCTTC. The whole variable domain, remainder taken from reference TRBV7-9 and TRBJ2-1, is DTGVSQNPRHKITKRGQNVTFRCDPISEHNRLYWYRQTLGQGPEFLTYFQNEAQLEKSRLLSDRFSAERPKGSFSTLEIQRTEQGDSAMYLCASSAVVGGNEQFFGPGTRLTVL.

The chain carries TRBV5-1 and TRBJ2-3; D gene uncertain. V lost 0 bases and J lost 3, with 8 bases in between. From germline, CDR1 is SGHRS and CDR2 YFSETQ. This CDR3 comprises 14 residues. The CDR3 here is CASSLGGVTDTQYF. The CDR3 DNA reads as TGCGCCAGCAGCTTGGGAGGAGTTACAGATACGCAGTATTTT.

This chain uses TRBV15 with TRBJ2-5, with TRBD1 identical over 8 bases. This CDR3 comprises 16 residues. Germline values: CDR1 LNHNV, CDR2 YYDKDF (reference sequence). Unmatched junction bases numbered 7, after V lost 0 bases and J lost 4 bases. CDR3 residues: CATSRDLQGVGETQYF. CDR3 nucleotides: TGTGCCACCAGCAGAGATCTACAGGGGGTTGGAGAGACCCAGTACTTC.

In DNA form, the CDR3 reads TGTGCCACCAGCACCGGGACTAGCGACCAAGAGACCCAGTACTTC. Translating it yields CATSTGTSDQETQYF. V gene TRBV15 combines with J gene TRBJ2-5, with 10 bases fitting TRBD2. V lost 4 bases and J lost 0; bases outside the gene matches: 2. Germline CDR1 is LNHNV and CDR2 is YYDKDF (reference sequence). This CDR3 has 15 amino acids.

The V gene is TRBV4-1, the J gene TRBJ2-3; D is ambiguous. Looked up from germline, CDR1 is MGHRA and CDR2 is YSYEKL. Trimming shortened V by 0 bases and J by 4 bases, and 5 bases separated the two germline ends. This CDR3 has 13 amino acids. The CDR3 DNA sequence: TGCGCCAGCAGCCAAGAATCCCCAGATACGCAGTATTTT. Its protein is CASSQESPDTQYF.

This chain joins TRBV5-1 and TRBJ2-1; 14 bases match TRBD2. The germline gives CDR1 SGHRS, CDR2 YFSETQ. CDR3 length: 16 amino acids. J gave up 2 bases and V 4 bases, and 2 bases lay outside the gene matches. The CDR3 nucleotides are TGCGCCAGCAGCAGGACTAGCGGGGGGACCTACAATGAGCAGTTCTTC. This codes for CASSRTSGGTYNEQFF.

V usage is TRBV6-5 and J usage is TRBJ2-2, with D possibly matching TRBD1 (5 bases). Germline assignment: CDR1 MNHEY and CDR2 SVGAGI. This CDR3 is built from 15 residues. Trimming stripped 4 bases from V and 1 base from J, with 10 bases between. The CDR3 DNA is TGTGCCAGCAGTTCTTCAACAGGGAACACCGGGGAGCTGTTTTTT. Protein product: CASSSSTGNTGELFF.

The gene calls are TRBV4-1 and TRBJ1-1, with D unclear. The CDR3 consists of 15 residues. V lost 0 bases and J 5 bases, leaving 13 bases between the germline ends. Germline CDR1 and CDR2: MGHRA and YSYEKL. The CDR3 DNA sequence: TGCGCCAGCAGCCAAGAAAAGTCGGTGAGAACTGAAGCTTTCTTT. Its translation is CASSQEKSVRTEAFF.

The chain employs TRBV5-1 and TRBJ1-5, with 7 nucleotides matching TRBD1. This CDR3 comprises 14 residues. CDR1 is SGHRS and CDR2 is YFSETQ in the germline V gene. V lost 4 bases and J lost 4; bases outside the gene matches: 5. CDR3: CASSPGTDNQPQHF. The CDR3 nucleotides read TGCGCCAGCAGCCCTGGGACAGATAATCAGCCCCAGCATTTT.

This clone was found a few times. The rearrangement uses TRBV13 and TRBJ1-1; D unresolved. Looked up from germline, CDR1 is PRHDT and CDR2 is FYEKMQ (reference sequence). The CDR3 spans 13 residues. The V end lost 5 bases, the J end lost 6 bases, and 13 bases lay between the germline ends. The CDR3 region has the DNA TGTGCCAGCAGCCCGATGGACGGTTCTGAAGCTTTCTTT. Translated: CASSPMDGSEAFF.

This clone was observed once. The chain couples TRBV5-6 to TRBJ2-1; D not resolved. The V end was cut by 4 bases, the J end by 1 base, with 3 bases between. This CDR3 spans 12 amino acids. Germline assignment: CDR1 SGHDT and CDR2 YYEEEE. The CDR3 nucleotides read TGTGCCAGCAGCCTTTCCTACAATGAGCAGTTCTTC. Translation gives CASSLSYNEQFF.

The J gene is TRBJ2-1, the V gene TRBV30; D unclear. Trimming took 0 bases from V and 9 from J, leaving 12 bases between them. The CDR3 totals 13 residues. Germline V gene data show CDR1 as GTSNPN and CDR2 as SVGIG (reference sequence). The CDR3 reads CAWSVGGKSEQFF. The CDR3 DNA reads TGTGCCTGGAGTGTAGGTGGGAAAAGTGAGCAGTTCTTC. Using reference TRBV30 and TRBJ2-1 for the parts outside the CDR3, the full variable domain is SQTIHQWPATLVQPVGSPLSLECTVEGTSNPNLYWYRQAAGRGLQLLFYSVGIGQISSEVPQNLSASRPQDRQFILSSKKLLLSDSGFYLCAWSVGGKSEQFFGPGTRLTVL.

The rearrangement links TRBV5-1 to TRBJ2-7, with 7 bases aligning to TRBD1. CDR1 is SGHRS, CDR2 YFSETQ, per germline. Trimming at V came to 4 bases and at J to 0 bases, leaving 10 bases not matched to a gene. The CDR3 sequence is 16 residues long. CDR3 DNA: TGCGCCAGCAGCAGTGCCACAGGGGCCACCTCCTACGAGCAGTACTTC. It codes for CASSSATGATSYEQYF.

The V call is TRBV2, the J call TRBJ1-2; D is unclear. Germline CDR1 reads SNHLY; CDR2 reads FYNNEI. Trimming took 0 bases from V and 4 from J, leaving 15 bases between them. This CDR3 is built from 16 residues. CDR3 residues: CASSEASGSAFYGYTF. As DNA, the CDR3 is TGTGCCAGCAGTGAAGCGTCGGGCAGTGCCTTCTATGGCTACACCTTC.

This sequence joins TRBV4-1 and TRBJ1-1, with unresolved D. CDR1 MGHRA and CDR2 YSYEKL come from the germline V gene. V was shortened by 4 bases and J by 2 bases, with 5 bases between the two germline ends. This CDR3 has 12 residues. The CDR3 DNA is TGCGCCAGCAGCCGTTATAACACTGAAGCTTTCTTT. Its protein product is CASSRYNTEAFF.

The chain uses TRBV12-2 and TRBJ1-3. TRBV12-2 is annotated as a pseudogene. The CDR3 loop spans 15 amino acids. CDR3 region: CASRSPRELENTIYF. CDR3 coding DNA: TGTGCAAGTCGCTCCCCGAGAGAGTTGGAAAACACCATATATTTT.

The chain links TRBV6-4 to TRBJ2-1; D is unclear. V was cut by 7 bases and J by 8 bases, with 21 bases left in between. The CDR3 sequence is 15 residues long. Germline V gene data show CDR1 as MRHNA and CDR2 as SNTAGT. CDR3 protein: CASNPLGFVPDEQFF. CDR3 coding DNA: TGTGCCAGCAACCCCCTAGGGTTTGTCCCCGATGAGCAGTTCTTC.

The rearrangement links TRBV19 to TRBJ1-1, with D possibly TRBD1 on 6 matching bases. CDR1 and CDR2 from the germline V gene are LNHDA and SQIVND (reference sequence). This CDR3 region has 13 residues. V dropped 6 bases and J dropped 1 base, with 9 bases sitting between them. Here the CDR3 DNA reads TGTGCCAGTAGATCGGACAGGAACACTGAAGCTTTCTTT. The encoded protein is CASRSDRNTEAFF. Looking up the rest from reference TRBV19 and TRBJ1-1 gives the full variable domain: DGGITQSPKYLFRKEGQNVTLSCEQNLNHDAMYWYRQDPGQGLRLIYYSQIVNDFQKGDIAEGYSVSREKKESFPLTVTSAQKNPTAFYLCASRSDRNTEAFFGQGTRLTVV.

The genes are TRBV6-4 and TRBJ2-1; 7 nucleotides align to TRBD2. The junction had 1 base not matched to a gene; V was cut back by 2 bases and J by 0 bases. Germline CDR1 is MRHNA and CDR2 is SNTAGT. The CDR3 has 15 residues. CDR3 amino acids: CASSDGGGSYNEQFF. CDR3 nucleotide sequence: TGTGCCAGCAGTGACGGGGGGGGCTCCTACAATGAGCAGTTCTTC.

This clone was observed a single time. The chain joins TRBV7-2 to TRBJ1-1; D ambiguous. The V and J ends lost 5 bases and 2 bases respectively, with 15 bases between them. The CDR3 extends over 15 amino acids. Germline lookup yields CDR1 SGHTA and CDR2 FQGNSA. CDR3 coding DNA: TGTGCCAGCAGCGTCGATGGGTTCGGAAACACTGAAGCTTTCTTT. Protein: CASSVDGFGNTEAFF.

Points on this clone: At one end, the junction sequence differs from germline, possibly due to a read error. The sample carries other DNA sequences with the same CDR3. The chain has TRBV7-6 and TRBJ2-7; D may be TRBD1 (5 bases). The CDR3 loop spans 15 amino acids. Germline CDR1 SGHVS, CDR2 FNYEAQ. The CDR3, as DNA: TGCGCCAGCAGCTTAGAACAGGCGGAATACTACGAGCAGTACTTC. Amino acids: CASSLEQAEYYEQYF.

The chain uses TRBV19 and TRBJ1-5; tentatively, D is TRBD1 (5 bases). This CDR3 comprises 14 residues. The V end was cut by 5 bases, the J end by 5 bases, with 13 bases between. CDR1 and CDR2 (germline): LNHDA, SQIVND (reference sequence). The CDR3 nucleotides are TGTGCCAGTAGTGTCTGGGACGGAGATCAGCCCCAGCATTTT. Translating gives CASSVWDGDQPQHF.

The gene calls are TRBV9 and TRBJ1-2, with D unclear. The CDR3 loop spans 12 amino acids. Trimming shortened V by 3 bases and J by 1 base, and 4 bases separated the two germline ends. Germline V gene sequence: CDR1 SGDLS, CDR2 YYNGEE. The CDR3 region is CASSGINYGYTF. Written as DNA, the CDR3 is TGTGCCAGCAGCGGGATTAACTATGGCTACACCTTC.

This clone showed up just a few times. J is TRBJ2-7 and V is TRBV21-1; TRBD1, the table's D call, was not compared with the DNA. TRBV21-1 has pseudogene status. The CDR3 sequence is 16 residues long. This chain's CDR3 is CASTIIGVASSYEQYF. As DNA, the CDR3 is TGTGCCAGCACAATTATAGGGGTAGCTTCCTCCTACGAGCAGTACTTC.

The chain is built from TRBV5-4 and TRBJ2-2; TRBD1 matches at 8 bases. Unmatched junction bases numbered 3, after V lost 0 bases and J lost 2 bases. The CDR3 is made up of 16 amino acids. Germline values: CDR1 SGHNT, CDR2 YYREEE (reference sequence). The CDR3 DNA is TGTGCCAGCAGCTTGGAGGACAGGGCAAACACCGGGGAGCTGTTTTTT. Residues: CASSLEDRANTGELFF.

The table lists this clone with a count of one. V gene TRBV6-5 combines with J gene TRBJ1-2, with D possibly matching TRBD1 (5 bases). The V end was cut by 7 bases, the J end by 4 bases, with 16 bases between. Germline V lookup: CDR1 MNHEY, CDR2 SVGAGI. The CDR3 sequence is 14 residues long. CDR3 loop: CASNPTGGGYGYTF. CDR3 coding DNA: TGTGCCAGCAATCCGACTGGGGGGGGCTATGGCTACACCTTC.

Regarding this clone: One end of the junction varies from germline; a read error may be responsible. This chain uses TRBV9 with TRBJ1-4; D is ambiguous. The germline V gene encodes CDR1 SGDLS and CDR2 YYNGEE. The CDR3 is 14 amino acids. The CDR3 sequence is CASSVEGNSENLFF. Here the CDR3 DNA reads TGTGCCAGCAGCGTAGAGGGCAACTCAGAAAACCTGTTTTTT.